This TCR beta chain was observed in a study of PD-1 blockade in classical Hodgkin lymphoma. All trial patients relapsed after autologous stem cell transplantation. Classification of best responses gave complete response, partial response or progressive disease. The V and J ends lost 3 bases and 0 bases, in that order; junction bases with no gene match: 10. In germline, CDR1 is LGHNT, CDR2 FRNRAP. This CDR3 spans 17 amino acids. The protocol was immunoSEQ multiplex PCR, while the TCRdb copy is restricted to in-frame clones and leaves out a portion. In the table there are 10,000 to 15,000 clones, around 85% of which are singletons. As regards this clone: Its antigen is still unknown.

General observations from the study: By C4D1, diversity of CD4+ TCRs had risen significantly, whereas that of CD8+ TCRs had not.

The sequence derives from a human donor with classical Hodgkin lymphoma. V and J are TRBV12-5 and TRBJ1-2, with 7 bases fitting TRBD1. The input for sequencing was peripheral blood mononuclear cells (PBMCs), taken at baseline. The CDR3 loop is CASGFSTNRGANYGYTF. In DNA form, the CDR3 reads TGTGCTAGTGGTTTCTCCACAAACAGGGGCGCTAACTATGGCTACACCTTC.